This T cell receptor beta chain derives from a study of blood T cell repertoires in COVID-19 (TCRdb year 2020). General notes on the study: Samples from collaborators originated in the United States, Italy and Spain and spanned both the acute and convalescent phases of COVID-19. The material from the prospective study consisted of cDNA or gDNA derived from T cells, B-cell-depleted T cells, or PBMCs. Deeply sampled blood TCRbeta repertoires from subjects exposed to, actively infected with, or recovered from COVID-19 were included in the dataset. The repertoires were released in a freely available public database intended as a resource for research on the immune response to SARS-CoV-2. Samples were obtained from the ongoing ImmuneRACE study (first 160 participants) and from over 1,000 subjects provided by 6 global collaborators. The sample metadata nearly always contained a de-identified subject ID, COVID-19 status, age in years and sex. HLA class I and class II types, where available, came from metadata supplied by the sample provider rather than from assay-based typing. The paper's findings and limits, for the study overall: The amount of clinical and demographic metadata varied by source and participant and was provided uncurated.

Concerning this clone itself: Its antigen remains unidentified. It has no much larger one-base neighbor in the sample; base qualities were not kept.

The immunoSEQ Assay, a bias-controlled multiplex PCR, was used to amplify TCRbeta CDR3 regions from genomic DNA. As for how the authors treated the data: The number of nucleated cells in each sample was estimated by amplification of reference gene primers within the assay. Sequence reads were collapsed and filtered to measure the absolute abundance of every unique TCRbeta CDR3 rearrangement. Productive Simpson clonality was computed per sample as the square root of Simpson's diversity index over productive rearrangements. TCRdb holds this immuneACCESS table with in-frame rearrangements only. Some clones are missing; in checked studies, unresolved V genes explain under half, and the rest has no known cause. That table furnishes V, J and clone size, whereas the DNA furnished D and trimming. Counted in this sample were about 190,000 clones; about 86% of them appeared once. The ten largest clones take up approximately 15% of the sample.

Whole blood was collected in K2EDTA tubes by collaborating institutions according to the institutions' own protocols. For TCRbeta analysis, collaborators shipped samples as frozen whole blood, isolated PBMCs, or DNA extracted from either of those sample types. The receptor's source is a man in his thirties or forties with active or convalescent COVID-19. The sequenced sample was peripheral blood.

The nucleotide sequence is TGCGCCAGCAGCTTGGAACCCCTACTGGACAGGGGGTCCGGCTACACCTTC. This is translated as CASSLEPLLDRGSGYTF. The chain joins TRBV5-1 to TRBJ1-2, and 10 bases in between align with TRBD1. Taken from cysteine to phenylalanine, the CDR3 has 17 residues. Kept here is only the CDR3 DNA, which spans 51 bases and is read in frame from base 1. The germline V gene supplies CDR1 SGHRS and CDR2 YFSETQ. The V end gives up 0 bases and the J end 8 bases, leaving 13 bases in the junction not matched to a gene.